Listed below are T cell receptor beta chains from one sample, sequenced in a study of cytomegalovirus exposure and HLA in healthy donors. The table came from immunoSEQ multiplex PCR; TCRdb's copy has only in-frame clones and leaves some out. The sample includes over 150,000 clones, 70% to 75% of them seen just once. Sample: PBMCs. Receptors were obtained from a male donor in good health and CMV-seronegative. CDR3s include the opening cysteine and the closing phenylalanine or tryptophan. D genes are given only for firm matches. For some rows the clone size is stated as once, few or many, or as a class when expanded; others skip it.

v_call	d_call	clone_size	j_call	cdr3_nt	cdr3_aa
TRBV18	TRBD1	NA	TRBJ1-3	TGTGCCAGCTCAGCCGGACAGGCCGCTGGAAACACCATATATTTT	CASSAGQAAGNTIYF
TRBV4-1	NA	NA	TRBJ1-4	TGCGCCAGCAGCCAAGATTCGTCAACTAATGAAAAACTGTTTTTT	CASSQDSSTNEKLFF
TRBV25-1	NA	few	TRBJ1-1	TGTGCCAGCAGTGAATCTCTCGCAGGGAACACTGAAGCTTTCTTT	CASSESLAGNTEAFF
TRBV28	TRBD2	NA	TRBJ2-1	TGTGCCAGCAGCCCCTTTTTGGGTAGCGGGAGGGGGAATGAGCAGTTCTTC	CASSPFLGSGRGNEQFF
TRBV7-6	NA	NA	TRBJ1-2	TGTGCCAGCAGCTTAGGGGCCCCTAACTATGGCTACACCTTC	CASSLGAPNYGYTF
TRBV5-1	TRBD2	NA	TRBJ2-4	TGCGCCAGCAGCGTTTCAACCTTGACTAGCGGTATAGCCAAAAACATTCAGTACTTC	CASSVSTLTSGIAKNIQYF
TRBV2	NA	once	TRBJ2-1	TGTGCCAGCGGGGAAAGGGGTGAGCAGTTCTTC	CASGERGEQFF
TRBV6-6	TRBD1	NA	TRBJ1-4	TGTGCCAGCAGTTACCGGGACAGGGTTGAAAAACTGTTTTTT	CASSYRDRVEKLFF
TRBV6-5	TRBD1	NA	TRBJ1-2	TGTGCCAGCAGAACTCCGGGACAGTTTTATGGCTACACCTTC	CASRTPGQFYGYTF
TRBV19	NA	NA	TRBJ2-7	TGTGCCAGTAGTATGGTTTGGGCAGGGGGGCCCTACGAGCAGTACTTC	CASSMVWAGGPYEQYF
TRBV5-1	NA	NA	TRBJ2-2	TGCGCCAGCAGCTTGGACGACAGACCAAACACCGGGGAGCTGTTTTTT	CASSLDDRPNTGELFF
TRBV6-6	TRBD1	NA	TRBJ1-5	TGTGCCAGCAGCCTGGACAGGGGAAGTCAGCCCCAGCATTTT	CASSLDRGSQPQHF
TRBV7-8	NA	once	TRBJ1-5	TGTGCCAGCAGCTTAGGGCGGGATTATCAGCCCCAGCATTTT	CASSLGRDYQPQHF
TRBV28	TRBD1	NA	TRBJ2-7	TGTGCCAGCAGACACAGGGGAGCCTACGAGCAGTACTTC	CASRHRGAYEQYF
TRBV13	NA	once	TRBJ2-5	TGTGCCAGCAGCCGCCAAGAGACCCAGTACTTC	CASSRQETQYF
TRBV11-3	NA	NA	TRBJ2-1	TGTGCCAGCAGCTTGGGGGGTAGGACGCTCTACAATGAGCAGTTCTTC	CASSLGGRTLYNEQFF
TRBV7-9	TRBD2	NA	TRBJ2-7	TGTTCCAGCAGCTTAGGTGGCGGGGGGTCGTCCTACGAGCAGTACTTC	CSSSLGGGGSSYEQYF
TRBV27	NA	NA	TRBJ1-2	TGTGCCAGCAGTTTTACGGGGAACTATGGCTACACCTTC	CASSFTGNYGYTF
TRBV2	NA	NA	TRBJ1-5	TGTGCCAGCAGTGAGCAGGCGGGGGATCAGCCCCAGCATTTT	CASSEQAGDQPQHF
TRBV4-2	TRBD2	NA	TRBJ2-4	TGTGCCAGCAGCCAAGATGAAGGGACCCCTAGCGGCAAAAACATTCAGTACTTC	CASSQDEGTPSGKNIQYF
TRBV6-1	TRBD2	NA	TRBJ2-1	TGTGCCAGCAGTGAGCCGGGACTAGCGGCCAATGAGCAGTTCTTC	CASSEPGLAANEQFF
TRBV7-3	TRBD1	NA	TRBJ2-7	TGTGCCAGCAGCCCGCGGGGACAGGGGGCGGGCGAGCAGTACTTC	CASSPRGQGAGEQYF
TRBV6-5	NA	NA	TRBJ2-2	TGTGCCAGCAGTTCCCCGGGAAGTAAGGACACCGGGGAGCTGTTTTTT	CASSSPGSKDTGELFF
TRBV30	TRBD2	NA	TRBJ2-3	TGTGCCTGGAGTCGGCTGAAGCGGGGGATAGATACGCAGTATTTT	CAWSRLKRGIDTQYF
TRBV4-1	NA	NA	TRBJ1-2	TGCGCCAGCAGCCAAGATGAGAGCCTCCTATTCTATGGCTACACCTTC	CASSQDESLLFYGYTF
TRBV7-7	NA	NA	TRBJ2-1	TGTGCCAGCAGCTCCCTAGGCGATGAGCAGTTCTTC	CASSSLGDEQFF
TRBV5-4	NA	NA	TRBJ2-1	TGTGCCAGCAGCGGGGCAGGGGGGCGAAACAATGAGCAGTTCTTC	CASSGAGGRNNEQFF
TRBV28	NA	NA	TRBJ2-1	TGTGCCAGCAGTCCCAACTCCCGCCCCTATGGTGAGCAGTTCTTC	CASSPNSRPYGEQFF
TRBV30	NA	once	TRBJ2-1	TGTGCCTGGAGTGTGACGGGGAGCTCCTACAATGAGCAGTTCTTC	CAWSVTGSSYNEQFF
TRBV27	TRBD2	medium-sized	TRBJ2-7	TGTGCCAGCAGTCCCCAACTAGCGAGCCACTACGAGCAGTACTTC	CASSPQLASHYEQYF
TRBV19	NA	NA	TRBJ1-5	TGTGCCAGTAGTATATCAGGGTATAGCAATCAGCCCCAGCATTTT	CASSISGYSNQPQHF
TRBV28	TRBD1	few	TRBJ1-5	TGTGCCAGCAGCTCAGGACAGGGCGGTAGTCAGCCCCAGCATTTT	CASSSGQGGSQPQHF
TRBV19	TRBD1	NA	TRBJ1-6	TGTGCCACCTCTGAGGAGGGGGCAGAGAGGTTGGGGATTTCACCCCTCCACTTT	CATSEEGAERLGISPLHF